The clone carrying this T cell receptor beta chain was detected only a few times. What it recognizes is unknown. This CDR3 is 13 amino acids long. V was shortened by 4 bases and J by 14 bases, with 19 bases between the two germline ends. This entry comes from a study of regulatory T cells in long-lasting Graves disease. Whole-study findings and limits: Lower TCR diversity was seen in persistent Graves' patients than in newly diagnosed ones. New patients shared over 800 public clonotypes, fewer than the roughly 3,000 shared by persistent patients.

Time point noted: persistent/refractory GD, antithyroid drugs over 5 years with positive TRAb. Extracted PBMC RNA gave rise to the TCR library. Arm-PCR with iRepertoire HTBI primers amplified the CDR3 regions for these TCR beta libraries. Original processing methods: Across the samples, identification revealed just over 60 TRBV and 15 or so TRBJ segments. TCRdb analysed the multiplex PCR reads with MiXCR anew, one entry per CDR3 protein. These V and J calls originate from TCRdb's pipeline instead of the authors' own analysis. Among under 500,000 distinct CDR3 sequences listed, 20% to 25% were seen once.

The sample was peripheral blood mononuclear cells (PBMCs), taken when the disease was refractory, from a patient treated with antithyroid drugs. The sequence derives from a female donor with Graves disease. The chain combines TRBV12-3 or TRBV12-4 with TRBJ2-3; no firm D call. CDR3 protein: CASSSSSSSVLYF. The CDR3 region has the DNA TGTGCCAGCAGTTCCTCCTCCTCCAGTGTCCTGTATTTT.